This T cell receptor (beta chain) is from a study of shared clonotypes between healthy human individuals. On the study more broadly: Per-donor plates numbered three CD4 naive, three CD4 memory, two CD8 naive and one CD8 memory.

Sequencing was performed with immunoSEQ multiplex PCR; in TCRdb, only in-frame clones are kept and a portion is missing. The top ten clones hold roughly 1.1% of a sample with millions of clones, roughly 95% of them seen once. In regard to this clone: Its antigen is unidentified. This sample includes further DNA sequences coding for the same CDR3.

The germline gives CDR1 SGHNT, CDR2 YYREEE (reference sequence). This CDR3 spans 15 amino acids. V shed 0 bases and J shed 1 base, with 7 bases lying between them. Naive CD8 cells lacked CD45RO, underwent positive selection for CCR7 and left out terminally differentiated effector memory CD45RA+ cells. Study conclusions and caveats: With few donors, the genetic and exposure-history diversity represented was limited.

The receptor was isolated from a man in his late teens or twenties in good health. The V gene is TRBV5-4, the J gene TRBJ2-2; the D gene could be TRBD1 or TRBD2 (5 bases each). Sequenced sample: naive CD8+ T cells sorted from blood. In DNA form, the CDR3 reads TGTGCCAGCAGCTTGGCTGGGGGGAACACCGGGGAGCTGTTTTTT. Protein: CASSLAGGNTGELFF. Full variable domain (outside the CDR3, taken from reference TRBV5-4 and TRBJ2-2): ETGVTQSPTHLIKTRGQQVTLRCSSQSGHNTVSWYQQALGQGPQFIFQYYREEENGRGNFPPRFSGLQFPNYSSELNVNALELDDSALYLCASSLAGGNTGELFFGEGSRLTVL.